This entry describes one TCR beta chain. This sample was included in a study of T cell responses to AZD1222 COVID-19 vaccine. Method: immunoSEQ multiplex PCR; TCRdb's copy keeps in-frame clones and lacks some. Among more than 75,000 clones listed, roughly 89% were seen once. V was shortened by 7 bases and J by 0 bases, with 12 bases between the two germline ends. The CDR3 sequence is 14 residues long. Germline values: CDR1 SNHLY, CDR2 FYNNEI. The rearrangement joins TRBV2 to TRBJ1-1, with no clear D. The sequenced sample was peripheral blood, obtained on day 0 of AZD1222 vaccination. The sequence came from an adult in good health. The chain's CDR3 is CASTSRVVNTEAFF. The CDR3 DNA is TGTGCCAGCACCAGTAGGGTGGTGAACACTGAAGCTTTCTTT. Variable domain in full (rest from reference TRBV2 and TRBJ1-1): EPEVTQTPSHQVTQMGQEVILRCVPISNHLYFYWYRQILGQKVEFLVSFYNNEISEKSEIFDDQFSVERPDGSNFTLKIRSTKLEDSAMYFCASTSRVVNTEAFFGQGTRLTVV.